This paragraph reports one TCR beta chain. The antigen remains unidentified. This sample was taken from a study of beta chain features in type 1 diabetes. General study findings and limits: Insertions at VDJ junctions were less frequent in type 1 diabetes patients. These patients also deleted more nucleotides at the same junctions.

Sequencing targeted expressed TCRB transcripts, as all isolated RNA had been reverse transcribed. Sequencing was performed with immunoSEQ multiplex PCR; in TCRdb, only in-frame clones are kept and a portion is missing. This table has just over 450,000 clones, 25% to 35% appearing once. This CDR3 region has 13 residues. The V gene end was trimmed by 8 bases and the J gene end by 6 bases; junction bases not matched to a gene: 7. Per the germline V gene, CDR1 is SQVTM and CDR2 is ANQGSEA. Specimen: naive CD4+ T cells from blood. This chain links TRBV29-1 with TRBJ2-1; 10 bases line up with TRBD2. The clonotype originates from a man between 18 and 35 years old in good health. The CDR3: CSSRTSGANEQFF. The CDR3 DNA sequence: TGCAGCTCACGGACTAGCGGCGCCAATGAGCAGTTCTTC.